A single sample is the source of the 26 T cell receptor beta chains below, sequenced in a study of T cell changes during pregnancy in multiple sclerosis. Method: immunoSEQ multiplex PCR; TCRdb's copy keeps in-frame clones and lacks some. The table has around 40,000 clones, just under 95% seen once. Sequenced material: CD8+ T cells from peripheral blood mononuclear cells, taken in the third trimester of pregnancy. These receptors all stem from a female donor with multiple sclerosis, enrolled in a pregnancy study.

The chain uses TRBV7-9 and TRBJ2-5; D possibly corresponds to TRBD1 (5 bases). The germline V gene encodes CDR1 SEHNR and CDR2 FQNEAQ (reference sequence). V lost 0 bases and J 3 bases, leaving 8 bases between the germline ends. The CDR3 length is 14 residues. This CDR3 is CASSLAGVEETQYF. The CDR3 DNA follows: TGTGCCAGCAGCTTAGCAGGGGTGGAAGAGACCCAGTACTTC.

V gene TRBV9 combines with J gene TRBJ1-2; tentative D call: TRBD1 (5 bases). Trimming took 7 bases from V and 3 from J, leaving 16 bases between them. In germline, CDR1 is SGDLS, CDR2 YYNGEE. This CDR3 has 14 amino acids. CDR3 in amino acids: CASQKVWGDYGYTF. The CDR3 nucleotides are TGTGCCAGCCAGAAGGTATGGGGCGACTATGGCTACACCTTC. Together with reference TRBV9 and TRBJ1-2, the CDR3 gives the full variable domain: DSGVTQTPKHLITATGQRVTLRCSPRSGDLSVYWYQQSLDQGLQFLIQYYNGEERAKGNILERFSAQQFPDLHSELNLSSLELGDSALYFCASQKVWGDYGYTFGSGTRLTVV.

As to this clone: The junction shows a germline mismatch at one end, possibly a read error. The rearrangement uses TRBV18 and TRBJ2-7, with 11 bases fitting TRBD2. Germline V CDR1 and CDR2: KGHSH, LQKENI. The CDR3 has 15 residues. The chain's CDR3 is CASSPPSGGPYEQYF. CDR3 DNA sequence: TGTGCCAGCTCCCCACCTAGCGGGGGGCCCTACGAGCAGTACTTC.

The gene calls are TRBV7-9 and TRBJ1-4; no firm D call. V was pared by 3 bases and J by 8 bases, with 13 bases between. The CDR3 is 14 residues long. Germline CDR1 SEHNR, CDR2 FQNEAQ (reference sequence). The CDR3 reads CASSLSGKEEKLFF. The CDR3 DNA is TGTGCCAGCAGCTTGAGCGGGAAGGAGGAAAAACTGTTTTTT.

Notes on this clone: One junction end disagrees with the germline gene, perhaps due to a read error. CDR3 DNA: TGTGCCAGCACTGAAGCAGGGACAGCCGCTGGCTATGGCTACACCTTC. Translation: CASTEAGTAAGYGYTF. J is TRBJ1-2 and V is TRBV2, with TRBD1 matching 7 bases. The germline CDR1 and CDR2 sequences are SNHLY and FYNNEI. This CDR3 is built from 16 residues.

This chain's CDR3 is CASSSSGGSYEQYF. The CDR3 nucleotides are TGTGCCAGCAGTTCTAGCGGGGGTTCCTACGAGCAGTACTTC. This chain connects TRBV6-5 to TRBJ2-7, with 10 bases that match TRBD2. The CDR3 length is 14 residues. Germline V gene data show CDR1 as MNHEY and CDR2 as SVGAGI. With V trimmed by 4 bases and J by 1 base, 1 base remained unmatched.

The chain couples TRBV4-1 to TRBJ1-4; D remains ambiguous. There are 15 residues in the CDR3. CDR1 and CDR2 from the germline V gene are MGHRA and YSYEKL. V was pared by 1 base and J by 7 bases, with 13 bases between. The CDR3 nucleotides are TGCGCCAGCAGCCAAGGTTTGGGCGCGCGTGAAAAACTGTTTTTT. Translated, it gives CASSQGLGAREKLFF.

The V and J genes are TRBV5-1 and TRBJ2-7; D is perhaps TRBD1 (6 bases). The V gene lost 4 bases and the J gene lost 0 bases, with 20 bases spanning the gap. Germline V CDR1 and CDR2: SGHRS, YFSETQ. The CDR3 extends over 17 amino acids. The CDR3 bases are TGCGCCAGCAGCCTTCCGCCCGGGACATCTCACTCCTACGAGCAGTACTTC. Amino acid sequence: CASSLPPGTSHSYEQYF.

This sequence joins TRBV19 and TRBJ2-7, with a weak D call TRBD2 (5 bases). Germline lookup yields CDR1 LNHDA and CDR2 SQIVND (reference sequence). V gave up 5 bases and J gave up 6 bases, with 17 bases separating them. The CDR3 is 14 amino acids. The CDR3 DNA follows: TGTGCCAGTAGTGTGTTGGGGAGAGGTACCGAGCAGTACTTC. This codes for CASSVLGRGTEQYF.

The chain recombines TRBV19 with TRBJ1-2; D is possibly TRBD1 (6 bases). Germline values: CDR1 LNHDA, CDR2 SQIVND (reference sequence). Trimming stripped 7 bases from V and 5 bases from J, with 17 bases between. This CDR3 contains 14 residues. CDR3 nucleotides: TGTGCCAGTACTCCCGGAACAGGGCCTTATGGCTACACCTTC. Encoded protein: CASTPGTGPYGYTF.

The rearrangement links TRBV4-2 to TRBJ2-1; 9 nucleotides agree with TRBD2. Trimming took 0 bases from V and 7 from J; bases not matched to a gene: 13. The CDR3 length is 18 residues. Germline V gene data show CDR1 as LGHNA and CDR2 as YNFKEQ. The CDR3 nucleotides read TGTGCCAGCAGCCAAGATGGCGTGGCGGGGGGGCTTAGGAATGAGCAGTTCTTC. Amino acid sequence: CASSQDGVAGGLRNEQFF.

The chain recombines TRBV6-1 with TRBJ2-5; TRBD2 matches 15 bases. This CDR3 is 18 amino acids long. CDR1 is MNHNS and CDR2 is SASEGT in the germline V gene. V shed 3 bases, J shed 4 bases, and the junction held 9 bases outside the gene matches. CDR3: CASSDRTSGGAELETQYF. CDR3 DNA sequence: TGTGCCAGCAGTGACCGGACTAGCGGGGGGGCCGAATTAGAGACCCAGTACTTC.

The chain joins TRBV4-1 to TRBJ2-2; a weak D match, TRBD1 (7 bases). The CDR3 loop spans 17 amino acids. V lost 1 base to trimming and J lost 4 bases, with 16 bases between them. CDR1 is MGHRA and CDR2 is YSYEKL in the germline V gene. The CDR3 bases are TGCGCCAGCAGCCAAGTGTTCTGGCAGGGGGGCACCGGGGAGCTGTTTTTT. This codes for CASSQVFWQGGTGELFF.

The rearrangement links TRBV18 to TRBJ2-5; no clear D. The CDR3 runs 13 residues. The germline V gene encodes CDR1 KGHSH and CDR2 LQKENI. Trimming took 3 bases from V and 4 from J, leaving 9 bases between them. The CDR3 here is CASSPPETETQYF. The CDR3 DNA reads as TGTGCCAGCTCACCTCCGGAGACAGAGACCCAGTACTTC.

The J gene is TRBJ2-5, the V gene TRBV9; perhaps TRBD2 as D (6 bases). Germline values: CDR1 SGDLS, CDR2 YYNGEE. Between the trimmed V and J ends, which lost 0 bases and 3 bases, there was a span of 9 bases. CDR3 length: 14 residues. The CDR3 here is CASSVGSGEETQYF. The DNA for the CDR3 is TGTGCCAGCAGCGTAGGGTCGGGGGAAGAGACCCAGTACTTC.

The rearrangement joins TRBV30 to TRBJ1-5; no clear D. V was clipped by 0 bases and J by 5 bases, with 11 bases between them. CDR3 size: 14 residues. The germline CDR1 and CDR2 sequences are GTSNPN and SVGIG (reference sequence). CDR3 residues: CAWSVREGHQPQHF. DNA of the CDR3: TGTGCCTGGAGTGTACGAGAGGGCCATCAGCCCCAGCATTTT.

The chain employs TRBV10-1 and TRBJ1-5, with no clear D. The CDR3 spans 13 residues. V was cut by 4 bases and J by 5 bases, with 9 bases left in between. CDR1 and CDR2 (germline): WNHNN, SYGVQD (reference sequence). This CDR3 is CASSAAGYQPQHF. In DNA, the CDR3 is TGCGCCAGCAGTGCTGCAGGTTATCAGCCCCAGCATTTT.

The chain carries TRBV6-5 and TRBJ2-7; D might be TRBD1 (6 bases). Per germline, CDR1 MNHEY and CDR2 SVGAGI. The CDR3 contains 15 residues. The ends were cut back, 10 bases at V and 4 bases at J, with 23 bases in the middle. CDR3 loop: CATGLEGVALYEQYF. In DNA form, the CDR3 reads TGTGCCACCGGTTTAGAGGGGGTAGCGTTATACGAGCAGTACTTC.

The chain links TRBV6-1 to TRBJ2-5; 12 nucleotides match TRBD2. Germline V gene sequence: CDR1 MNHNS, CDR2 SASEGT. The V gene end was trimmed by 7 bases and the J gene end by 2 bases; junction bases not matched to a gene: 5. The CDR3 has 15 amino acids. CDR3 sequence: CASTRTSGTQETQYF. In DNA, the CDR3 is TGTGCCAGCACCCGGACTAGCGGGACTCAAGAGACCCAGTACTTC.

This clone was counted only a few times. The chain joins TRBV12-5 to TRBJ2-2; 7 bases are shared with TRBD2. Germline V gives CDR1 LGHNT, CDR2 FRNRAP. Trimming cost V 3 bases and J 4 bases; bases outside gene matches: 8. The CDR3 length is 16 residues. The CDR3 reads CASGFSGEGSTGELFF. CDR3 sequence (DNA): TGTGCTAGTGGTTTCTCGGGGGAGGGTTCCACCGGGGAGCTGTTTTTT.

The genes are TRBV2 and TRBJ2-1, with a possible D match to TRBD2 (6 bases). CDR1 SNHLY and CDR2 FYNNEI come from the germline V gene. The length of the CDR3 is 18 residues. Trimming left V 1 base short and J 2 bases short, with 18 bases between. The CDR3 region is CASSEGGVGTPPYNEQFF. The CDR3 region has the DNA TGTGCCAGCAGTGAAGGGGGGGTGGGGACCCCACCCTACAATGAGCAGTTCTTC.

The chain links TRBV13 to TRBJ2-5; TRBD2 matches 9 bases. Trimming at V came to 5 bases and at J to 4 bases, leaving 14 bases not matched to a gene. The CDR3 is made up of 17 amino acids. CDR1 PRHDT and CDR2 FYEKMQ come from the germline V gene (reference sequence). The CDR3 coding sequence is TGTGCCAGCAGCCACGATGGTGCGGGGGGGTCTTCAGAGACCCAGTACTTC. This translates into CASSHDGAGGSSETQYF.

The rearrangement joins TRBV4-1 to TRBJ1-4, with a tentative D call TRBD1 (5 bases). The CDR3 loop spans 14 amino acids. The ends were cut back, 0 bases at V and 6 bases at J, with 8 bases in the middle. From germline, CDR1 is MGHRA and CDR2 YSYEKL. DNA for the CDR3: TGCGCCAGCAGCCAAGATGAAGGGGATGAAAAACTGTTTTTT. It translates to CASSQDEGDEKLFF.

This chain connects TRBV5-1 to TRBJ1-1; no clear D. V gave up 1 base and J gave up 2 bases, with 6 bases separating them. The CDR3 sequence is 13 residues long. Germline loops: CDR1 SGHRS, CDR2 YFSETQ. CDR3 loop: CASSLPGNTEAFF. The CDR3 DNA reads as TGCGCCAGCAGCTTGCCAGGTAACACTGAAGCTTTCTTT. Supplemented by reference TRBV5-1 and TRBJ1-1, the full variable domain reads KAGVTQTPRYLIKTRGQQVTLSCSPISGHRSVSWYQQTPGQGLQFLFEYFSETQRNKGNFPGRFSGRQFSNSRSEMNVSTLELGDSALYLCASSLPGNTEAFFGQGTRLTVV.

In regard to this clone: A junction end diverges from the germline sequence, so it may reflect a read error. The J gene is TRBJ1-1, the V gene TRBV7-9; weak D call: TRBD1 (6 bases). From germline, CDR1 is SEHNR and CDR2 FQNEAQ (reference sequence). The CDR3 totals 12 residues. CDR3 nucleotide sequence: TGTGCTAGCAGCTCAGGGACACGTGAAGCTTTCTTT. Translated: CASSSGTREAFF.

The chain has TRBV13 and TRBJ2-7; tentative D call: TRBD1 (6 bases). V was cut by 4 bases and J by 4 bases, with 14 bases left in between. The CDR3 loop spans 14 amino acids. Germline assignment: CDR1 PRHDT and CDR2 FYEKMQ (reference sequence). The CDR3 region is CASSWGRTVYEQYF. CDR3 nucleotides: TGTGCCAGCAGCTGGGGACGGACAGTTTACGAGCAGTACTTC.